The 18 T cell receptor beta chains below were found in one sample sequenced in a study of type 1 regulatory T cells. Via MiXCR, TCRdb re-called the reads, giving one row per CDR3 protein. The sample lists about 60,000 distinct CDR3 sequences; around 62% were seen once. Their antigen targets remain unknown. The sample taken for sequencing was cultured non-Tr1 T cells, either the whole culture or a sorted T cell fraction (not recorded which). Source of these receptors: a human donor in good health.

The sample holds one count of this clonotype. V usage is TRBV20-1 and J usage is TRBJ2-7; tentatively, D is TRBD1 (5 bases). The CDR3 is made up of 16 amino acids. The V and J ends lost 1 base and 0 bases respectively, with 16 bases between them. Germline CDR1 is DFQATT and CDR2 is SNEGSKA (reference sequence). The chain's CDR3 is CSARGRQSLSSYEQYF. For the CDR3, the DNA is TGCAGTGCTAGAGGCAGACAGAGCCTGAGCTCCTACGAGCAGTACTTC.

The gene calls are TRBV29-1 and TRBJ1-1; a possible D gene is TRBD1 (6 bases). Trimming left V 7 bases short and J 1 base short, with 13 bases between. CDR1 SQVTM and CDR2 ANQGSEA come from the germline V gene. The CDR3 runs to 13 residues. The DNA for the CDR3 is TGCAGCGGCGCTGGACAGAGGAACACTGAAGCTTTCTTT. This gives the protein CSGAGQRNTEAFF.

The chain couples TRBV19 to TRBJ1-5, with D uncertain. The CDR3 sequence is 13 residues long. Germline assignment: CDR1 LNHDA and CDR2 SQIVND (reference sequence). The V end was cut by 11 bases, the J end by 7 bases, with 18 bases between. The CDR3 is CAGSVGMRQPQHF. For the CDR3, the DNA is TGTGCCGGCAGCGTGGGCATGCGGCAGCCCCAGCATTTT.

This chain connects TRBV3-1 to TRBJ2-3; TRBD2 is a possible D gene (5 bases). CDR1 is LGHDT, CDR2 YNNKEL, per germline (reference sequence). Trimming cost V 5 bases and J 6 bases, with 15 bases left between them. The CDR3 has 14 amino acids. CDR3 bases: TGTGCCAGCAGCAATCGGGAAAACCCCGATACGCAGTATTTT. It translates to CASSNRENPDTQYF.

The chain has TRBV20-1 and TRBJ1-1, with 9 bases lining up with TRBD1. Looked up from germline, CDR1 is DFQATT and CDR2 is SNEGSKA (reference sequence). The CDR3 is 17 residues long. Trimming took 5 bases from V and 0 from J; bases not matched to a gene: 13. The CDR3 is CSAANRGRGRMNTEAFF. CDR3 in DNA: TGCAGTGCTGCGAACAGGGGGCGGGGGCGAATGAACACTGAAGCTTTCTTT.

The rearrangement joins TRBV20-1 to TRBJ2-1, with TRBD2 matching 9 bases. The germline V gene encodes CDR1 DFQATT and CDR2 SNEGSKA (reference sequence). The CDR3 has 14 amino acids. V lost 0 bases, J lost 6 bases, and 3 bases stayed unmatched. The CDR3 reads CSARDASGINEQFF. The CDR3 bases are TGCAGTGCTAGAGATGCTAGCGGGATCAATGAGCAGTTCTTC.

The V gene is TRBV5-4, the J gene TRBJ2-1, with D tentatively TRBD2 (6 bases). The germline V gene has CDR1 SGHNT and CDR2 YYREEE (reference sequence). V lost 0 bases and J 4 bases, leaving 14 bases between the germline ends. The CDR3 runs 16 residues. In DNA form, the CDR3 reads TGTGCCAGCAGCTTGGCCGAGACTAGTCTTTACAATGAGCAGTTCTTC. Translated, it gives CASSLAETSLYNEQFF.

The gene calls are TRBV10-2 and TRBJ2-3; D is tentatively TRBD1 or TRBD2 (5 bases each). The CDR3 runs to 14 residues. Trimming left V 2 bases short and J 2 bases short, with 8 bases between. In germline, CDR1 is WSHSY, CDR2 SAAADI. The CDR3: CASSEGTNTDTQYF. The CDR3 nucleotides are TGCGCCAGCAGTGAGGGGACCAACACAGATACGCAGTATTTT.

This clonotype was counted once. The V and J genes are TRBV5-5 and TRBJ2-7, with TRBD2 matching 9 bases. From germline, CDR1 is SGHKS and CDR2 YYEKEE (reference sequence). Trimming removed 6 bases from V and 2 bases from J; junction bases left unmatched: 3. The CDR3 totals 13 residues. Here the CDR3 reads CASTLAGTYEQYF. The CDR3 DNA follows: TGTGCCAGCACTCTAGCGGGAACCTACGAGCAGTACTTC.

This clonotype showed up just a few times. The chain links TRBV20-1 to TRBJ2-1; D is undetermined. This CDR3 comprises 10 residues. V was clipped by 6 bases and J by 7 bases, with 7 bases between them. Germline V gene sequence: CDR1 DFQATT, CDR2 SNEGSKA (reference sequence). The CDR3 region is CSAHQNEQFF. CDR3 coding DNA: TGCAGTGCCCACCAAAATGAGCAGTTCTTC.

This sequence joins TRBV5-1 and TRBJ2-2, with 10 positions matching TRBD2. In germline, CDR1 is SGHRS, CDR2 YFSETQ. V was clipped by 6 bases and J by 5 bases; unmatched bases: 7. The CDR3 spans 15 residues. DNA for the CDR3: TGCGCCAGCACCTACCTAGCGGGAGTAACCGGGGAGCTGTTTTTT. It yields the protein CASTYLAGVTGELFF. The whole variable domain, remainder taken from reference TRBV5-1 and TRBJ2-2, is KAGVTQTPRYLIKTRGQQVTLSCSPISGHRSVSWYQQTPGQGLQFLFEYFSETQRNKGNFPGRFSGRQFSNSRSEMNVSTLELGDSALYLCASTYLAGVTGELFFGEGSRLTVL.

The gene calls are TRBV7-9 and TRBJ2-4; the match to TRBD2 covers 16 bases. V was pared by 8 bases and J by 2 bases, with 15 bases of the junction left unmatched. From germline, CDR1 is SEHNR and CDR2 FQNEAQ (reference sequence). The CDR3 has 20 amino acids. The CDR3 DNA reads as TGTGCCAGCCTCGCCTCGACAGGGACTAGCGGGAGGGTAACCAAAAACATTCAGTACTTC. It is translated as CASLASTGTSGRVTKNIQYF. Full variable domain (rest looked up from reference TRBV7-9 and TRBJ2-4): DTGVSQNPRHKITKRGQNVTFRCDPISEHNRLYWYRQTLGQGPEFLTYFQNEAQLEKSRLLSDRFSAERPKGSFSTLEIQRTEQGDSAMYLCASLASTGTSGRVTKNIQYFGAGTRLSVL.

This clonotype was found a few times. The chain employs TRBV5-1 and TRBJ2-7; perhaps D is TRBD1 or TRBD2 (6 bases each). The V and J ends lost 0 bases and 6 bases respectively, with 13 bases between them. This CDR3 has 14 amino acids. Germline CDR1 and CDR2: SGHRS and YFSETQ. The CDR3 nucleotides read TGCGCCAGCAGCTTGGTAGGGGGGCGCACCGAGCAGTACTTC. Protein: CASSLVGGRTEQYF.

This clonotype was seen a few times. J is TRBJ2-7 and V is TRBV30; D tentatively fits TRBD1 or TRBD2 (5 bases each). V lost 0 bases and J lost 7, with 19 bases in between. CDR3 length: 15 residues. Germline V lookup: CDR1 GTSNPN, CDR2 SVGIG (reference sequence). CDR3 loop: CAWSVLSGPITEQYF. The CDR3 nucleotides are TGTGCCTGGAGTGTACTGTCGGGACCCATTACGGAGCAGTACTTC.

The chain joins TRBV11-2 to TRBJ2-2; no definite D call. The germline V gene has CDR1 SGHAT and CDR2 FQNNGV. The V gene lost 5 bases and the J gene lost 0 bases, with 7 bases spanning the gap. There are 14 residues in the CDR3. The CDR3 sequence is CASSINANTGELFF. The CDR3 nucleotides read TGTGCCAGCAGCATCAACGCGAACACCGGGGAGCTGTTTTTT. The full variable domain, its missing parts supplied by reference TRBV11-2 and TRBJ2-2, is EAGVAQSPRYKIIEKRQSVAFWCNPISGHATLYWYQQILGQGPKLLIQFQNNGVVDDSQLPKDRFSAERLKGVDSTLKIQPAKLEDSAVYLCASSINANTGELFFGEGSRLTVL.

The CDR3 DNA follows: TGTGCCAGCAAGACCGGGACAGGGAAGGGGGAGGGCAATCAGCCCCAGCATTTT. This sequence encodes CASKTGTGKGEGNQPQHF. The V and J genes are TRBV12-3 or TRBV12-4 and TRBJ1-5; 9 nucleotides align to TRBD1. The V segment lost 7 bases and the J segment 2 bases; nucleotides outside the gene matches: 15. The CDR3 loop spans 18 amino acids.

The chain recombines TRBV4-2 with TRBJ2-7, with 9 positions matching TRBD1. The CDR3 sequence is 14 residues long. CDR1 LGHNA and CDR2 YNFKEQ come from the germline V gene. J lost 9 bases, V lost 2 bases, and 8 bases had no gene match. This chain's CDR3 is CASSQTGGETGQYF. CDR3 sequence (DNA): TGTGCCAGCAGCCAAACAGGGGGCGAAACAGGGCAGTACTTC.

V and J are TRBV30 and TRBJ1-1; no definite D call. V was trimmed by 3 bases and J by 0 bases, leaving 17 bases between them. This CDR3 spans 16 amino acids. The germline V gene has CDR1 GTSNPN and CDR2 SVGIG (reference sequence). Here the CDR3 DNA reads TGTGCCTGGAGAGCCGATCCAGGTAGGGTGAACACTGAAGCTTTCTTT. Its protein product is CAWRADPGRVNTEAFF. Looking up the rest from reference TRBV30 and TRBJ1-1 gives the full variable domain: SQTIHQWPATLVQPVGSPLSLECTVEGTSNPNLYWYRQAAGRGLQLLFYSVGIGQISSEVPQNLSASRPQDRQFILSSKKLLLSDSGFYLCAWRADPGRVNTEAFFGQGTRLTVV.